The 3 T cell receptor beta chains below all came from one sample that was sequenced in a study of response to subunit inactivated influenza vaccine. MiXCR was run by TCRdb on the RT-PCR reads, yielding one entry per CDR3 protein. The table shows around 580,000 distinct CDR3 sequences, with approximately 12% occurring only once. This specimen was PBMCs from blood, taken on the day of vaccination. The receptors come from a middle-aged man who received an inactivated influenza vaccine.

This sequence joins TRBV5-1 and TRBJ2-5, with D maybe TRBD1 (6 bases). Germline CDR1 and CDR2: SGHRS and YFSETQ. CDR3 length: 12 amino acids. V lost 7 bases to trimming and J lost 5 bases, with 12 bases between them. DNA for the CDR3: TGCGCCAGCGGACACAGGGATGAGACCCAGTACTTC. It yields the protein CASGHRDETQYF.

The chain joins TRBV4-3 to TRBJ2-1; either TRBD1 or TRBD2 may fit D (5 bases each). The CDR3 is made up of 16 amino acids. V gave up 4 bases and J gave up 3 bases, with 16 bases separating them. Germline lookup yields CDR1 LGHNA and CDR2 YSLEER. The DNA of the CDR3 is TGCGCCAGCAGCCTTTCATGGGGGTCACTCTACAATGAGCAGTTCTTC. Translating gives CASSLSWGSLYNEQFF.

This clonotype was recorded many times. The CDR3 bases are TGTGCCAGCAATGCAAACGCCCACCAAGAGACCCAGTACTTC. It is translated as CASNANAHQETQYF. The rearrangement joins TRBV28 to TRBJ2-5; D unresolved. Germline CDR1 is MDHEN and CDR2 is SYDVKM. The V and J ends lost 7 bases and 0 bases respectively, with 12 bases between them. The CDR3 length is 14 residues.